The 31 T cell receptor beta chains listed next were all sequenced from one sample in a study of blood T cell repertoires in COVID-19. Clones were read by immunoSEQ multiplex PCR, and TCRdb kept only the in-frame ones, dropping some. The sample shows over 30,000 clones, around 85% of them seen only once. The sequenced sample was peripheral blood. The receptors here all came from a woman aged 80 or over with active or convalescent COVID-19.

This rearrangement joins TRBV7-6 to TRBJ2-1; TRBD2 agrees at 8 bases. Per germline, CDR1 SGHVS and CDR2 FNYEAQ. V lost 5 bases, J lost 0 bases, and 15 bases stayed unmatched. This CDR3 comprises 19 residues. Here the CDR3 DNA reads TGTGCCAGCAGCCCCCGGGGAGCGGGGGCCATAAGCTCCTACAATGAGCAGTTCTTC. It specifies CASSPRGAGAISSYNEQFF.

The rearrangement uses TRBV28 and TRBJ1-6; 9 positions match TRBD1. This CDR3 comprises 13 residues. The germline gives CDR1 MDHEN, CDR2 SYDVKM. V shed 8 bases and J 10 bases; nucleotides not matched to a gene: 6. The CDR3: CASAGTGFSPLHF. The CDR3 nucleotides are TGTGCCAGCGCCGGGACAGGGTTCTCACCCCTCCACTTT.

The rearrangement uses TRBV19 and TRBJ2-1, with D possibly TRBD2 on 5 matching bases. Trimming stripped 7 bases from V and 4 bases from J, with 11 bases between. Germline lookup yields CDR1 LNHDA and CDR2 SQIVND (reference sequence). The CDR3 has 13 amino acids. The CDR3 loop is CASIGLRYNEQFF. The DNA of the CDR3 is TGTGCCAGTATTGGACTGAGATACAATGAGCAGTTCTTC.

This chain uses TRBV5-1 with TRBJ1-1; D uncertain. Trimming took off 3 bases at V and 1 base at J, with 16 bases between the two ends. CDR1 and CDR2 (germline): SGHRS, YFSETQ. The CDR3 is 16 residues long. CDR3 nucleotides: TGCGCCAGCAGCTGGATATTCGCCGAGGGGAACACTGAAGCTTTCTTT. Translated, it gives CASSWIFAEGNTEAFF.

J is TRBJ1-1 and V is TRBV19; TRBD1 might be the D (6 bases). V was pared by 2 bases and J by 5 bases, with 15 bases between. The CDR3 extends over 15 amino acids. Per germline, CDR1 LNHDA and CDR2 SQIVND (reference sequence). CDR3 amino acids: CASSITGRGYTEAFF. CDR3 nucleotides: TGTGCCAGTAGTATAACGGGCAGGGGATATACTGAAGCTTTCTTT.

The V and J genes are TRBV2 and TRBJ2-7, with a tentative D call TRBD2 (6 bases). CDR3 length: 15 residues. CDR1 is SNHLY and CDR2 is FYNNEI in the germline V gene. Trimming left V 4 bases short and J 3 bases short, with 16 bases between. DNA for the CDR3: TGTGCCAGCAGTGGAGGGACTGTAGGTCGCTACGAGCAGTACTTC. Translation gives CASSGGTVGRYEQYF.

V and J are TRBV13 and TRBJ2-5, with D unclear. Trimming pared 5 bases from V and 1 base from J, leaving 17 bases between. Per germline, CDR1 PRHDT and CDR2 FYEKMQ (reference sequence). The CDR3 length is 16 residues. The CDR3 nucleotides read TGTGCCAGCAGCAGCCGTCCCATGGGCAGCCAAGAGACCCAGTACTTC. It is translated as CASSSRPMGSQETQYF.

V gene TRBV5-1 combines with J gene TRBJ2-1, with TRBD2 matching over 13 bases. The ends lost 0 bases at V and 7 bases at J; junction bases unmatched: 4. The V gene's germline CDR1 is SGHRS and CDR2 YFSETQ. This CDR3 contains 16 residues. The CDR3 nucleotides read TGCGCCAGCAGCTTGGCGGGACTAGCGGGGTTGAATGAGCAGTTCTTC. This codes for CASSLAGLAGLNEQFF.

Points on this clone: This CDR3 is also generated by other DNA sequences in the sample. This chain uses TRBV4-1 with TRBJ2-3, with 13 bases fitting TRBD2. Germline V gene data show CDR1 as MGHRA and CDR2 as YSYEKL. Germline trimming cut 0 bases from V and 1 base from J; bases unmatched to any gene: 1. The CDR3 totals 17 residues. CDR3 in DNA: TGCGCCAGCAGCCAAGACGGGACTAGCGGGGGCACAGATACGCAGTATTTT. Amino acid sequence: CASSQDGTSGGTDTQYF.

The V gene is TRBV11-2, the J gene TRBJ2-3, with 9 bases identical to TRBD2. The germline CDR1 and CDR2 sequences are SGHAT and FQNNGV. The V and J ends lost 4 bases and 4 bases, in that order; junction bases with no gene match: 6. CDR3 length: 15 residues. The CDR3: CASSYRTSEADTQYF. In DNA form, the CDR3 reads TGTGCCAGCAGCTACCGGACTAGCGAGGCAGATACGCAGTATTTT.

The count of this clone is one. The chain is built from TRBV12-3 or TRBV12-4 and TRBJ1-6; 8 bases map to TRBD1. The CDR3 contains 13 residues. With 3 bases clipped from V and 8 bases from J, the junction kept 0 bases outside the gene matches. CDR3 in DNA: TGTGCCAGCAGTTTGACAGGGGATTCACCCCTCCACTTT. This codes for CASSLTGDSPLHF.

This chain links TRBV11-2 with TRBJ2-1; D not certain. From germline, CDR1 is SGHAT and CDR2 FQNNGV. This CDR3 comprises 13 residues. With 5 bases removed from V and 6 bases from J, the gap between germline ends came to 11 bases. Here the CDR3 reads CASSQVVGNEQFF. For the CDR3, the DNA is TGTGCCAGCAGCCAAGTCGTCGGCAATGAGCAGTTCTTC. Full variable domain (remainder filled in from reference TRBV11-2 and TRBJ2-1): EAGVAQSPRYKIIEKRQSVAFWCNPISGHATLYWYQQILGQGPKLLIQFQNNGVVDDSQLPKDRFSAERLKGVDSTLKIQPAKLEDSAVYLCASSQVVGNEQFFGPGTRLTVL.

The chain carries TRBV25-1 and TRBJ1-6; a weak D match, TRBD1 (6 bases). Germline V gene data show CDR1 as MGHDK and CDR2 as SYGVNS. The CDR3 is 16 residues long. V was shortened by 3 bases and J by 9 bases, with 18 bases between the two germline ends. The CDR3 DNA is TGTGCCAGCAGTGACCGACTACAGGGAATACTTTCACCCCTCCACTTT. Its translation is CASSDRLQGILSPLHF. The full variable domain, with the rest looked up from reference TRBV25-1 and TRBJ1-6, is EADIYQTPRYLVIGTGKKITLECSQTMGHDKMYWYQQDPGMELHLIHYSYGVNSTEKGDLSSESTVSRIRTEHFPLTLESARPSHTSQYLCASSDRLQGILSPLHFGNGTRLTVT.

This sequence joins TRBV5-1 and TRBJ2-7, with 8 bases lining up with TRBD1. Germline CDR1 SGHRS, CDR2 YFSETQ. J was trimmed by 3 bases and V by 2 bases; bases with no gene match: 1. The CDR3 consists of 13 residues. The CDR3 loop is CASSLTGGYEQYF. CDR3 nucleotide sequence: TGCGCCAGCAGCTTAACAGGGGGCTACGAGCAGTACTTC.

The chain employs TRBV11-2 and TRBJ2-1; no clear D gene. The V gene lost 6 bases and the J gene lost 9 bases, with 15 bases spanning the gap. CDR1 is SGHAT and CDR2 is FQNNGV in the germline V gene. The CDR3 loop spans 13 amino acids. The CDR3 loop is CASRINRVGEQFF. For the CDR3, the DNA is TGTGCCAGCAGGATCAATCGGGTCGGTGAGCAGTTCTTC.

V and J are TRBV6-4 and TRBJ2-5; D is possibly TRBD2 (7 bases). The CDR3 runs 15 residues. Germline loops: CDR1 MRHNA, CDR2 SNTAGT. The V end was cut by 3 bases, the J end by 7 bases, with 18 bases between. In DNA form, the CDR3 reads TGTGCCAGCAGTGAGAGTGGGGGGGCCGGGGCGACCCAGTACTTC. Its protein product is CASSESGGAGATQYF.

This clone was detected only a few times. The chain is built from TRBV5-1 and TRBJ2-6; 9 nucleotides match TRBD1. Germline CDR1 and CDR2: SGHRS and YFSETQ. This CDR3 contains 17 residues. V shed 0 bases and J 2 bases; nucleotides not matched to a gene: 3. CDR3 bases: TGCGCCAGCAGCTTGGACGGGACAGGGACTGGGGCCAACGTCCTGACTTTC. This translates into CASSLDGTGTGANVLTF.

The chain carries TRBV6-1 and TRBJ1-5; D is possibly TRBD1 (5 bases). Germline loops: CDR1 MNHNS, CDR2 SASEGT. V dropped 4 bases and J dropped 3 bases, with 19 bases sitting between them. The CDR3 is 17 residues long. The CDR3 spells CASSGWLGGGSNQPQHF. CDR3 coding DNA: TGTGCCAGCAGTGGTTGGTTGGGGGGAGGGTCCAATCAGCCCCAGCATTTT.

This chain links TRBV3-1 (or the pseudogene TRBV3-2) with TRBJ2-1; D possibly corresponds to TRBD2 (6 bases). V was pared by 3 bases and J by 4 bases, with 16 bases between. The CDR3 is made up of 16 amino acids. Germline CDR1 LGHDT, CDR2 YNNKEL (reference sequence). CDR3 nucleotide sequence: TGTGCCAGCAGCCACGAAGGAGGGCCCGGATACAATGAGCAGTTCTTC. Translated: CASSHEGGPGYNEQFF.

The chain combines TRBV18 with TRBJ2-3; TRBD2 might be the D (5 bases). The CDR3 contains 15 residues. Trimming cost V 4 bases and J 1 base, with 12 bases left between them. Germline CDR1 and CDR2: KGHSH and LQKENI. The CDR3 is CASSLGLGGTDTQYF. CDR3 nucleotide sequence: TGTGCCAGCTCACTAGGGTTGGGAGGCACAGATACGCAGTATTTT.

This clone appeared a single time. The chain combines TRBV10-3 with TRBJ1-1; D might be TRBD1 (5 bases). CDR1 and CDR2 from the germline V gene are ENHRY and SYGVKD. V was trimmed by 3 bases and J by 5 bases, leaving 16 bases between them. The CDR3 runs 15 residues. The CDR3 DNA reads TGTGCCATCAGTGAAGGAGAAGGGGCCGGAACTGAAGCTTTCTTT. Translation: CAISEGEGAGTEAFF.

Worth noting for this clone: The junction differs from germline at one of its ends, possibly a read error. V and J are TRBV5-1 and TRBJ2-3; tentative D call: TRBD2 (5 bases). This CDR3 region has 14 residues. Germline V gene data show CDR1 as SGHRS and CDR2 as YFSETQ. CDR3 bases: TGCGCCAGCAGCTTGATGGCTAGCAGAGATACGCAGTATTTT. Protein sequence: CASSLMASRDTQYF.

The genes are TRBV7-9 and TRBJ1-3; D may be TRBD1 (6 bases). Trimming cost V 5 bases and J 4 bases, with 18 bases left between them. The CDR3 has 16 amino acids. Germline CDR1 and CDR2: SEHNR and FQNEAQ (reference sequence). The CDR3 sequence: CASSPGGGGTGNTIYF. In nucleotides, the CDR3 is TGTGCCAGCAGCCCCGGTGGGGGGGGCACCGGAAACACCATATATTTT.

Only one count was recorded for this clone. The gene calls are TRBV29-1 and TRBJ1-2; D is uncertain. This CDR3 has 10 amino acids. CDR1 and CDR2 (germline): SQVTM, ANQGSEA. With 6 bases removed from V and 8 bases from J, the gap between germline ends came to 10 bases. This CDR3 reads CSVGEEGYTF. CDR3 coding DNA: TGCAGCGTCGGTGAGGAGGGCTACACCTTC.

The chain's CDR3 is CASKIRTGVSYEQYF. In DNA, the CDR3 is TGTGCCAGCAAAATCCGGACAGGAGTCTCCTACGAGCAGTACTTC. The chain combines TRBV6-6 with TRBJ2-7, with 7 nucleotides matching TRBD1. CDR1 and CDR2 (germline): MNHNY, SVGAGI (reference sequence). This CDR3 region has 15 residues. The junction had 9 bases not matched to a gene; V was cut back by 7 bases and J by 0 bases.

In this sample, this clone turned up a few times. The chain links TRBV6-5 to TRBJ2-3; 7 bases are a match to TRBD2. V shed 7 bases and J 2 bases; nucleotides not matched to a gene: 6. Germline values: CDR1 MNHEY, CDR2 SVGAGI. The CDR3 has 14 amino acids. CDR3 loop: CASNGGGDTDTQYF. In DNA, the CDR3 is TGTGCCAGCAACGGGGGAGGGGACACAGATACGCAGTATTTT.

This sequence joins TRBV5-1 and TRBJ2-1, with 9 bases that match TRBD2. The CDR3 has 15 amino acids. V shed 0 bases and J 5 bases; nucleotides not matched to a gene: 3. The germline gives CDR1 SGHRS, CDR2 YFSETQ. The CDR3 spells CASSLVASGDNEQFF. The CDR3 DNA reads TGCGCCAGCAGCTTGGTGGCTAGCGGGGACAATGAGCAGTTCTTC.

Notes on this clone: Other nucleotide sequences from this sample produce the same CDR3. The J gene is TRBJ2-2, the V gene TRBV4-1, with 7 bases that match TRBD1. V lost 1 base to trimming and J lost 3 bases; unmatched junction nucleotides: 2. The germline CDR1 and CDR2 sequences are MGHRA and YSYEKL. CDR3 length: 15 amino acids. Written as DNA, the CDR3 is TGCGCCAGCAGCCAAGGCGACAGGGACACCGGGGAGCTGTTTTTT. Protein product: CASSQGDRDTGELFF.

This rearrangement joins TRBV5-1 to TRBJ1-1; D is possibly TRBD1 (5 bases). V was shortened by 0 bases and J by 5 bases, with 11 bases between the two germline ends. Germline-derived CDR1 and CDR2 are SGHRS and YFSETQ. The CDR3 has 14 residues. CDR3: CASSLEAGRTEAFF. CDR3 sequence (DNA): TGCGCCAGCAGCTTGGAGGCAGGGCGAACTGAAGCTTTCTTT.

J is TRBJ2-1 and V is TRBV5-5, with 9 positions matching TRBD2. The germline V gene encodes CDR1 SGHKS and CDR2 YYEKEE (reference sequence). V gave up 2 bases and J gave up 4 bases; unmatched junction bases: 13. The CDR3 spans 18 residues. CDR3 loop: CASSLKLPGTSTYNEQFF. In DNA form, the CDR3 reads TGTGCCAGCAGCTTAAAACTTCCCGGGACTAGCACTTACAATGAGCAGTTCTTC.

The chain couples TRBV5-1 to TRBJ2-7, with TRBD2 matching 9 bases. Germline assignment: CDR1 SGHRS and CDR2 YFSETQ. J was trimmed by 4 bases and V by 4 bases; bases with no gene match: 9. The CDR3 covers 15 residues. This CDR3 reads CASSPMAGGQYEQYF. DNA of the CDR3: TGCGCCAGCAGCCCTATGGCGGGGGGGCAATACGAGCAGTACTTC.